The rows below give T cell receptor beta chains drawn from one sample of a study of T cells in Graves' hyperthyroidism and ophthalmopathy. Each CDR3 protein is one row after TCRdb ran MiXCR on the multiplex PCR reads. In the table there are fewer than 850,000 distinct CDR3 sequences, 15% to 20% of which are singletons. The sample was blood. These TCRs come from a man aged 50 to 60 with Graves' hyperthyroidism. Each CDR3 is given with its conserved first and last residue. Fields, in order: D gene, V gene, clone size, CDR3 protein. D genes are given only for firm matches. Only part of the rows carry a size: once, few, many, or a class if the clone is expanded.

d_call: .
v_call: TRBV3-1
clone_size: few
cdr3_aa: CASSQDIKTDTQYF

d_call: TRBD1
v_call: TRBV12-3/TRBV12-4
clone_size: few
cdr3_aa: CASSSRYTGAGTEAFF

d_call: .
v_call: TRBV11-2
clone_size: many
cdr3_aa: CASSLEAPGRETQYF

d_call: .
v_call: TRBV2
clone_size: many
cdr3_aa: CASSGRESYGYTF

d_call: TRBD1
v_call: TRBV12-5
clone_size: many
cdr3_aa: CASGWTGAMNTEAFF

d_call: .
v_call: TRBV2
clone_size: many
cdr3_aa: CASSEPIGTQGEQFF

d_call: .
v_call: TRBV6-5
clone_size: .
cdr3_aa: CASSYSSGAKLFF

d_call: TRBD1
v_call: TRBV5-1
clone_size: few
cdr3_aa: CASSLISGQQLNEQFF

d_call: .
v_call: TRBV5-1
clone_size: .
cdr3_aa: CASSPTQGRRDTQYF

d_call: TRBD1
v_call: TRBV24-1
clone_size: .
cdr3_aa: CATSGWTGGTTEAFF

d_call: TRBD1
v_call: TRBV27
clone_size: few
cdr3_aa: CASRRTGLGNEQFF

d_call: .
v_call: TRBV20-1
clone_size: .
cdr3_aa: CSARPYSRTEAFF

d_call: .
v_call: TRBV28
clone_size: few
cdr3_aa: CASSPLGQATDTQYF

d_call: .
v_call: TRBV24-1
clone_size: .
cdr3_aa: CATSESDGTTDTQYF

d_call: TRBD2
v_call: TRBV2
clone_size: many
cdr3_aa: CASTWTSGREPTYNEQFF

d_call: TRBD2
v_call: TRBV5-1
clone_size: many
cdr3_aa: CASSDNPGLAGDEQFF

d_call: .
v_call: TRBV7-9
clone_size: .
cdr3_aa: CASSLITVYNYGYTF

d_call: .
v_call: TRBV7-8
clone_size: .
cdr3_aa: CASSLGERETDTQYF

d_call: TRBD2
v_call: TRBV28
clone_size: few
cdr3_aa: CASSPPPVAGADTQYF

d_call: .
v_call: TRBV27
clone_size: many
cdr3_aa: CASSLTKYNEQFF

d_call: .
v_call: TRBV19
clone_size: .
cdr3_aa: CASSWGGPGELFF

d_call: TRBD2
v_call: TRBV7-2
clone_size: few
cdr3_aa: CASSPSLWREGPDTQYF

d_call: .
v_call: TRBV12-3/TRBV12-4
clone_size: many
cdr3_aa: CASSLWEHSYNEQFF

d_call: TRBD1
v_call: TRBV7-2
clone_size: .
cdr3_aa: CASSQIPGQGFFYF

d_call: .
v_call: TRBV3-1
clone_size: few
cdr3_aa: CASSQVGGGYEKLFF

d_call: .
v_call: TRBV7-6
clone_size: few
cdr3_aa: CASSQDPFPLYNSPLHF

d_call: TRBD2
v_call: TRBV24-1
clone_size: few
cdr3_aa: CATSDPRTSGSNHEQFF

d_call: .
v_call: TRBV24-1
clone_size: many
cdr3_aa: CATSEARVTQPQHF

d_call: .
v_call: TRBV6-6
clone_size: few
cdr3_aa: CASSYRGDTGELFF

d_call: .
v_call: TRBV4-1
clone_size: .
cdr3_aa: CASSQKEGEQFF

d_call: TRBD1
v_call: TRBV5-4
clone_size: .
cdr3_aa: CASSLPRGLAEAFF

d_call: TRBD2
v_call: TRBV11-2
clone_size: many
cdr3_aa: CASSRTGGLASYNEQFF

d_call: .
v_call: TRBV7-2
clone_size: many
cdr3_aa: CASSLVRQQETQYF